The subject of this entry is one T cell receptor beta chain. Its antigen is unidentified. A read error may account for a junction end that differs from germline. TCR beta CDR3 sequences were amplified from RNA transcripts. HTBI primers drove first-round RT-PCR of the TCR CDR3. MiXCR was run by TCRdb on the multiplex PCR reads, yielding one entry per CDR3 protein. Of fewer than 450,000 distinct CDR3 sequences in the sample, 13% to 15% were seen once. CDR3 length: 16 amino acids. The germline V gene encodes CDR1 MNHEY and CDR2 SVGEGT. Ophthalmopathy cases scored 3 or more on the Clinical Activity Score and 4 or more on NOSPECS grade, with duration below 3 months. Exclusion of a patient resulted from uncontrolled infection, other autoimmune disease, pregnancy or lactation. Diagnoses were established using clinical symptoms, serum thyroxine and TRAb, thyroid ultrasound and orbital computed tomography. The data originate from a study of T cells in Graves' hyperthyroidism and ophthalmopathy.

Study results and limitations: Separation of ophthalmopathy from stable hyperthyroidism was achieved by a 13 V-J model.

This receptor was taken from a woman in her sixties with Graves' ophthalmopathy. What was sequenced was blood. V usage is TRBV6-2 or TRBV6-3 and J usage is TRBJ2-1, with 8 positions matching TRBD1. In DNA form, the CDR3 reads TGTGCCAGCAGGGACAGGGCGGGTGGGTCCTACAATGAGCAGTCCTTC. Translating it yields CASRDRAGGSYNEQSF.